This note documents a single T cell receptor beta chain sequence. The record originates from a study of blood T cell repertoires in COVID-19. Study information: Acute and convalescent COVID-19 specimens originated in the United States, Italy and Spain.

TCRdb keeps only in-frame clones here, not all; method: immunoSEQ multiplex PCR. The sample yields approximately 190,000 clones, roughly nine tenths seen once. V was cut by 4 bases and J by 4 bases, with 2 bases left in between. The length of the CDR3 is 11 residues. The specimen sequenced was PBMCs or T cells enriched from blood (not recorded which). This clonotype was obtained from a woman aged 35 to 49 in a cohort exposed to, infected with or recovered from COVID-19 (not recorded which). The chain couples TRBV12-3 or TRBV12-4 to TRBJ1-5; D is unresolved. The CDR3 reads CASSSNQPQHF. CDR3 bases: TGTGCCAGCAGTTCGAATCAGCCCCAGCATTTT.